These T cell receptor beta chains were read from a single sample in a study of identical twins. One entry per CDR3 protein results from TCRdb running MiXCR on the 5' RACE reads. Of more than 1.5 million distinct CDR3 sequences listed, about 32% were seen once; the top ten hold over 0.25%. The specimen sequenced was cord blood. Source of these receptors: a newborn girl in good health. Each CDR3 is given with its conserved first and last residue. A D gene is named only where the DNA matches it firmly. A clone size is listed for some rows: how often the clone was seen (once, few, many), or a class if it is expanded.

cdr3_nt	cdr3_aa	v_call	j_call	clone_size	d_call
TGCGCCAGCAGCCCCCGCCCGGGACTAGCGGCGACAGATACGCAGTATTTT	CASSPRPGLAATDTQYF	TRBV4-1	TRBJ2-3	once	TRBD2
TGCGCCAGCAGCTTCCTGGGGTTCAACGAGCAGTACTTC	CASSFLGFNEQYF	TRBV5-1	TRBJ2-7	few	.
TGTGCCACCAGTGATCCGCAGGTTTACGAGCAGTACTTC	CATSDPQVYEQYF	TRBV24-1	TRBJ2-7	.	.
TGCAGTGCTACTAAGACGGCTAGCTCCTACGAGCAGTACTTC	CSATKTASSYEQYF	TRBV20-1	TRBJ2-7	.	.
TGTGCCACCAGTGATTCCACAGGGTCCCACGAGCAGTACTTC	CATSDSTGSHEQYF	TRBV24-1	TRBJ2-7	.	.
TGTGCCATCAGTGCGGGGCACCTAGGAGGGCAGGGCTATGGCTACACCTTC	CAISAGHLGGQGYGYTF	TRBV10-3	TRBJ1-2	few	.
TGCGCCAGCAGCTTGGGACAGGTCCTCTTGAACACTGAAGCTTTCTTT	CASSLGQVLLNTEAFF	TRBV5-1	TRBJ1-1	.	.
TGTGCCAGCAGCCTGGGACAGTATAATTCACCCCCCCACTTT	CASSLGQYNSPPHF	TRBV28	TRBJ1-6	few	TRBD1
TGCGCCAGCAGCTTACCGACTTCCTATGGCTACACCTTC	CASSLPTSYGYTF	TRBV5-1	TRBJ1-2	many	.
TGCAGCGTTGGAGGGCTAGAGGAGGTCTACGAGCAGTACTTC	CSVGGLEEVYEQYF	TRBV29-1	TRBJ2-7	many	.
TGTGCCAGCAGCCCGTCGGGACAGCGACAGTTCTTC	CASSPSGQRQFF	TRBV3-1	TRBJ2-1	few	TRBD1
TGTGCCAGCAGCCCCCGGACTGCTCTATTCGATACGCAGTATTTT	CASSPRTALFDTQYF	TRBV7-9	TRBJ2-3	.	.
TGTGCCAGGATCGGAACAGGGTTGGAAGAGACCCAGTACTTC	CARIGTGLEETQYF	TRBV2	TRBJ2-5	few	.
TGTGCCATCAGTTTGGGACAGGGGGCTTATAATTCACCCCTCCACTTT	CAISLGQGAYNSPLHF	TRBV10-3	TRBJ1-6	.	TRBD1
TGCAGTGCTATATTAAGGGAGGTGGGAAGCGAGCAGTACTTC	CSAILREVGSEQYF	TRBV20-1	TRBJ2-7	.	.
TGTGCCCACGGAAGTTTACAGGGGGACTATGGCTACACCTTC	CAHGSLQGDYGYTF	TRBV2	TRBJ1-2	.	TRBD1
TGCGCCAGCAGCTTGGCCGGGGCCGGGCGCGAGCAGTACTTC	CASSLAGAGREQYF	TRBV5-1	TRBJ2-7	.	.
TGTGCCAGCAGCTTACAAGCAGGTACCTACGAGCAGTACTTC	CASSLQAGTYEQYF	TRBV7-2	TRBJ2-7	many	.
TGTGCCAGCAGCTTAGTTGCAGGGGGCTACGGAGAGACCCAGTACTTC	CASSLVAGGYGETQYF	TRBV7-2	TRBJ2-5	few	TRBD1
TGTGCCAGCAGTCAAGGGGGACAGGGCCCCGGGAGGGCCTACGAGCAGTACTTC	CASSQGGQGPGRAYEQYF	TRBV28	TRBJ2-7	.	.
TGTGCCAGCGCTCTTGGGGGGTTTCAAGAGACCCAGTACTTC	CASALGGFQETQYF	TRBV27	TRBJ2-5	few	.
TGCGCCAGCGAACTCCAAGTAACCGGCGGCACAGATACGCAGTATTTT	CASELQVTGGTDTQYF	TRBV4-1	TRBJ2-3	many	.
TGTGCCAGCAGCTCGGGCCTGGGAAGCGATGAGCAGTACTTC	CASSSGLGSDEQYF	TRBV11-2	TRBJ2-5	.	.
TGTGCCAGCAGCTGGGAAGGGGGAACTAATGAAAAACTGTTTTTT	CASSWEGGTNEKLFF	TRBV7-2	TRBJ1-4	.	.
TGTGCCGGCAGTTTAGCGCAGGGGCTCGGCTATGGCTACACCTTC	CAGSLAQGLGYGYTF	TRBV12-3/TRBV12-4	TRBJ1-2	few	.
TGCAGTGCTACCCGGGGAGGATGGTACCAAGAGACCCAGTACTTC	CSATRGGWYQETQYF	TRBV20-1	TRBJ2-5	.	.
TGTGCCAACACCAAACTAGCGGGAGCGTCCTACGAGCAGTACTTC	CANTKLAGASYEQYF	TRBV28	TRBJ2-7	.	TRBD2
TGCAGTGCTAGAGATCCGCAGGGGGCAACAGATACGCAGTATTTT	CSARDPQGATDTQYF	TRBV20-1	TRBJ2-3	few	TRBD1
TGTGCCAGCAGCGCCCGCACAGGGGCCTACGAGCAGTACTTC	CASSARTGAYEQYF	TRBV9	TRBJ2-7	.	TRBD1
TGCGCCAGCAGCTTACGATTGAGGTCTAGTCAAGGAGATACGCAGTATTTT	CASSLRLRSSQGDTQYF	TRBV5-1	TRBJ2-3	.	.
TGTGCCAGCAGCCAAGGGATCACAGATACGCAGTATTTT	CASSQGITDTQYF	TRBV14	TRBJ2-3	many	.
TGTGCCAGCAGCTTAGCCCGGACGGTAAATCAGCCCCAGCATTTT	CASSLARTVNQPQHF	TRBV7-2	TRBJ1-5	.	.
TGCAGTGCCATTGCCCCGCACCGCGTGGATACGCAGTATTTT	CSAIAPHRVDTQYF	TRBV20-1	TRBJ2-3	once	.
TGTGCCAGCAGGGGACAGGGCGAATTTTACAATGAGCAGTACTTC	CASRGQGEFYNEQYF	TRBV11-2	TRBJ2-7	.	TRBD1
TGTGCCAGCAGCCAAGAGTGGGACGTCCGCCTATCCACAGATACGCAGTATTTT	CASSQEWDVRLSTDTQYF	TRBV3-1	TRBJ2-3	few	.
TGCAGTGCTGAACCGGGACAGGGTGCCCACGAGCAGTACTTC	CSAEPGQGAHEQYF	TRBV29-1	TRBJ2-7	.	TRBD1
TGTGCCAGCAGTCCCCTAGGACAGTCAACCTCTGGGGCCAACGTCCTGACTTTC	CASSPLGQSTSGANVLTF	TRBV28	TRBJ2-6	few	.
TGTGCCAGCAGCTTAGAGGGGGGGATGTCCTACGAGCAGTACTTC	CASSLEGGMSYEQYF	TRBV11-2	TRBJ2-7	.	TRBD2
TGTGCCAGTAGTGGTCCGGGACAGGAAAGCGTCAGCTCCTCTGGGGCCAACGTCCTGACTTTC	CASSGPGQESVSSSGANVLTF	TRBV19	TRBJ2-6	.	TRBD1
TGTGCCAGCAGTGTGGGGGTTTCGGCTAATGAAAAACTGTTTTTT	CASSVGVSANEKLFF	TRBV25-1	TRBJ1-4	few	.
TGTGCCAGCAGGAACAGGGTTTTGAGAACTGAAGCTTTCTTT	CASRNRVLRTEAFF	TRBV12-3/TRBV12-4	TRBJ1-1	.	.
TGCAGTGCTAGAGCTTTGGGACAGGGTTTGGAAGGCTACACCTTC	CSARALGQGLEGYTF	TRBV20-1	TRBJ1-2	few	TRBD1
TGTGCCAGCAGCGCCGGGACTTCCCGTCAGAGCTCCTACAATGAGCAGTTCTTC	CASSAGTSRQSSYNEQFF	TRBV2	TRBJ2-1	.	.
TGCAGTGCAAAACAGGGCATCCCCTATAATTCACCCCCCCACTTT	CSAKQGIPYNSPPHF	TRBV20-1	TRBJ1-6	.	.
TGTGCCAGCAGTTTTATCGCAAACAGGGTATCGAGGGGCTACACCTTC	CASSFIANRVSRGYTF	TRBV12-3/TRBV12-4	TRBJ1-2	.	.
TGTGCCACCAGCAGAGTAAACAGGGGCTGGTATGGCTACACCTTC	CATSRVNRGWYGYTF	TRBV15	TRBJ1-2	.	TRBD1
TGTGCCACCAGGGATCGACTAGCATCCACAGAGACCCAGTACTTC	CATRDRLASTETQYF	TRBV19	TRBJ2-5	.	TRBD2
TGTGCCAGCAGCTTAGGATTAGTGGGGACAGTCAACACAGATACGCAGTATTTT	CASSLGLVGTVNTDTQYF	TRBV11-2	TRBJ2-3	.	TRBD1
TGTGCCAGCAGTTTATCGGGACAGGGGGCAAAAGAGACCCAGTACTTC	CASSLSGQGAKETQYF	TRBV27	TRBJ2-5	few	TRBD1
TGTGCCAGCAGTCGGCGTGCCGCGACTAGCGGGAGGGGCACAGATACGCAGTATTTT	CASSRRAATSGRGTDTQYF	TRBV6-2/TRBV6-3	TRBJ2-3	.	TRBD2
TGCAGTGCCCCCCTTTCTGGGGCGCATAAAGAAAAACTGTTTTTT	CSAPLSGAHKEKLFF	TRBV20-1	TRBJ1-4	once	.
TGTGCCAGCAGCCAACAATCAGTGGCTAGCGGGAGGAGCTCCTACAATGAGCAGTACTTC	CASSQQSVASGRSSYNEQYF	TRBV4-2	TRBJ2-7	.	TRBD2
TGTGCCAGCAGTCAACGATGGGAGCAGTTCTTC	CASSQRWEQFF	TRBV11-2	TRBJ2-1	few	.
TGTGCCAGCAGCATCGACAAACTCTACAATGAGCAGTACTTC	CASSIDKLYNEQYF	TRBV7-9	TRBJ2-7	.	.
TGCAGTGCTTATCGTCCCGGGACAGGGGGCCGGGGCAATCAGCCCCAGCATTTT	CSAYRPGTGGRGNQPQHF	TRBV20-1	TRBJ1-5	.	TRBD1
TGTGCCAGCAAAGGTTTCGGAGGGGAGCAGTTCTTC	CASKGFGGEQFF	TRBV27	TRBJ2-1	few	.
TGTGCCAGCAGCGGGGGGGTCTCACATGAGCAGTACTTC	CASSGGVSHEQYF	TRBV11-3	TRBJ2-5	.	TRBD2
TGTGCCAGCAGTTCCCGCCCGACCCCCCGGGGCATGTATGGCTACACCTTC	CASSSRPTPRGMYGYTF	TRBV28	TRBJ1-2	few	.
TGTGCCCGCGAGGCGGGACTACAAAACAATGAGCAGTTCTTC	CAREAGLQNNEQFF	TRBV21-1	TRBJ2-1	.	.
TGCAGTGCTAGAGATTTCGGGACTAGGGGGCCAGATACGCAGTATTTT	CSARDFGTRGPDTQYF	TRBV20-1	TRBJ2-3	.	.